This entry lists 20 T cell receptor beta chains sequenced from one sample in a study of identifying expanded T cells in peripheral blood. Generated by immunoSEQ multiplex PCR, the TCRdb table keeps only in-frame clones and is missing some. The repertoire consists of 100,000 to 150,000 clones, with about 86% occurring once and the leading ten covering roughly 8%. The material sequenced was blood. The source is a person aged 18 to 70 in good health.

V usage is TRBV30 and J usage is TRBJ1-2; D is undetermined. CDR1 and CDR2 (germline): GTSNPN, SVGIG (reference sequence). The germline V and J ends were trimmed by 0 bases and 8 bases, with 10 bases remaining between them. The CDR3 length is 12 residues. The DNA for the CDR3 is TGTGCCTGGAGTGTACGTGGTACGGGCTACACCTTC. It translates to CAWSVRGTGYTF.

CDR3 DNA: TGTGCCAGCAGCTCACCCTCGATACAAGAGACCCAGTACTTC. It is translated as CASSSPSIQETQYF. The V and J genes are TRBV28 and TRBJ2-5; D call uncertain. The CDR3 loop spans 14 amino acids. V was shortened by 6 bases and J by 2 bases, with 13 bases between the two germline ends. Per the germline V gene, CDR1 is MDHEN and CDR2 is SYDVKM.

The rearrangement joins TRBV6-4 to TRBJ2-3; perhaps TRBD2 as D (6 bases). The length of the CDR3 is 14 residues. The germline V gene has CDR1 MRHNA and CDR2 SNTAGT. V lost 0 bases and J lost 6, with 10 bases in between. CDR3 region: CASSDSGAGDTQYF. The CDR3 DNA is TGTGCCAGCAGTGACTCTGGAGCGGGCGATACGCAGTATTTT.

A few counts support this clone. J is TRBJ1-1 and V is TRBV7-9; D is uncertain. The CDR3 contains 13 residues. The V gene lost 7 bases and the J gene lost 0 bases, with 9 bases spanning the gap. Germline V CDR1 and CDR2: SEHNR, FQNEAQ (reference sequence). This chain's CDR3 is CASTPLLNTEAFF. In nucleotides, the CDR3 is TGTGCCAGCACCCCCTTGTTGAACACTGAAGCTTTCTTT.

CDR3 nucleotides: TGTGCCAGCAGCTTAGACAGGGTGCCGTTCTTC. Amino acid sequence: CASSLDRVPFF. The chain carries TRBV7-9 and TRBJ2-1, with D perhaps matching TRBD1 (6 bases). Germline CDR1 reads SEHNR; CDR2 reads FQNEAQ (reference sequence). Between the trimmed V and J ends, which lost 1 base and 15 bases, there was a span of 10 bases. CDR3 length equals 11 residues. The full variable domain, completed using reference TRBV7-9 and TRBJ2-1, is DTGVSQNPRHKITKRGQNVTFRCDPISEHNRLYWYRQTLGQGPEFLTYFQNEAQLEKSRLLSDRFSAERPKGSFSTLEIQRTEQGDSAMYLCASSLDRVPFFGPGTRLTVL.

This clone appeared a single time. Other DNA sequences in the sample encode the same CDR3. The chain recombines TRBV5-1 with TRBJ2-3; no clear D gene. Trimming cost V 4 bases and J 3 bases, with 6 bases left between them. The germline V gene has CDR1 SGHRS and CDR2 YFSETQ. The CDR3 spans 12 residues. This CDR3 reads CASSLTTDTQYF. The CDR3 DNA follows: TGCGCCAGCAGCCTCACGACAGATACGCAGTATTTT.

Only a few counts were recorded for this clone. The CDR3 loop reads CASSLAGISEAFF. The CDR3 bases are TGTGCCAGCAGCTTAGCTGGGATCTCTGAAGCTTTCTTT. The V call is TRBV7-9, the J call TRBJ1-1; D is uncertain. The CDR3 sequence is 13 residues long. Germline CDR1 and CDR2: SEHNR and FQNEAQ (reference sequence). V was pared by 0 bases and J by 6 bases, with 8 bases between.

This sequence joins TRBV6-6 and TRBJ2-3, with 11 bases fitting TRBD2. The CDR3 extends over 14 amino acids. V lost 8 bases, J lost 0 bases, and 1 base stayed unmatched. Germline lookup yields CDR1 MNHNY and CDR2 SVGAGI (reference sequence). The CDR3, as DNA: TGTGCCAGCGGGACTAGCGGAAGCACAGATACGCAGTATTTT. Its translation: CASGTSGSTDTQYF.

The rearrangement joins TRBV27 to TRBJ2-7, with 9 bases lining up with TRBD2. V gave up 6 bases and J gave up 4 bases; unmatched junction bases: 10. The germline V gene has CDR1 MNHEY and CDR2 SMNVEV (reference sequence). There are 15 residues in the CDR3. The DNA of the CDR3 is TGTGCCAGCAGCAACACAGCGGGAGGATCTTACGAGCAGTACTTC. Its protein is CASSNTAGGSYEQYF.

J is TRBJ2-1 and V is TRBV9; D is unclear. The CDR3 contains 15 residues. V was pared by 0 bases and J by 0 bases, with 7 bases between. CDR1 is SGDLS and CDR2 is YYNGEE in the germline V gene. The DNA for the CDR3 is TGTGCCAGCAGCGTAGGACGTAGCTCCTACAATGAGCAGTTCTTC. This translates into CASSVGRSSYNEQFF.

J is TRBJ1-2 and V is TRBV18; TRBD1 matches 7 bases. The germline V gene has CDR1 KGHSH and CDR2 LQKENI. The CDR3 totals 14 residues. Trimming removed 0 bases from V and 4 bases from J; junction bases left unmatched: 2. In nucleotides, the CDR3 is TGTGCCAGCTCACCACCCCGGGACAGCTATGGCTACACCTTC. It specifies CASSPPRDSYGYTF.

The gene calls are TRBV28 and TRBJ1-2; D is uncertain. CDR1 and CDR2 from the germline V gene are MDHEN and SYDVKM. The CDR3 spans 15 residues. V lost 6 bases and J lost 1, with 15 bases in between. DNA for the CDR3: TGTGCCAGCAGCCTCTCTAGTTGGGGTAACTATGGCTACACCTTC. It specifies CASSLSSWGNYGYTF.

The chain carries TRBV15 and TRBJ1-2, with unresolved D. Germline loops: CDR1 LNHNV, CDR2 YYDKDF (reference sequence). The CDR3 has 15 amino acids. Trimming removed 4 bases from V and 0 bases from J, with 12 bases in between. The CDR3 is CATSKDTETNYGYTF. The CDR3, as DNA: TGTGCCACCAGCAAAGACACGGAAACTAACTATGGCTACACCTTC. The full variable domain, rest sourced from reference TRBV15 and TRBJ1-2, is DAMVIQNPRYQVTQFGKPVTLSCSQTLNHNVMYWYQQKSSQAPKLLFHYYDKDFNNEADTPDNFQSRRPNTSFCFLDIRSPGLGDTAMYLCATSKDTETNYGYTFGSGTRLTVV.

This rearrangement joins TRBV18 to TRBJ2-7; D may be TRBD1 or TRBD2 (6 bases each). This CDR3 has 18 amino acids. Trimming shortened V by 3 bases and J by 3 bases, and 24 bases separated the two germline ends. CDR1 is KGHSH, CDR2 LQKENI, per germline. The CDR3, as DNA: TGTGCCAGCTCACCGGGTCTCGTCGTGCAGAGGGGGGTCTACGAGCAGTACTTC. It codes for CASSPGLVVQRGVYEQYF.

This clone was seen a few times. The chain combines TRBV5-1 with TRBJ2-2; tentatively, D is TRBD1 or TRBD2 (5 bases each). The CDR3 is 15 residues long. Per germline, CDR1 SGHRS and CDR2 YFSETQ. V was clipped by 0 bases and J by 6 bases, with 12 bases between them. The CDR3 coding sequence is TGCGCCAGCAGCTTGGCCCCTAGCAGGGCCGGGGAGCTGTTTTTT. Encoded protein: CASSLAPSRAGELFF. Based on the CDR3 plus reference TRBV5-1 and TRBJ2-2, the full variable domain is KAGVTQTPRYLIKTRGQQVTLSCSPISGHRSVSWYQQTPGQGLQFLFEYFSETQRNKGNFPGRFSGRQFSNSRSEMNVSTLELGDSALYLCASSLAPSRAGELFFGEGSRLTVL.

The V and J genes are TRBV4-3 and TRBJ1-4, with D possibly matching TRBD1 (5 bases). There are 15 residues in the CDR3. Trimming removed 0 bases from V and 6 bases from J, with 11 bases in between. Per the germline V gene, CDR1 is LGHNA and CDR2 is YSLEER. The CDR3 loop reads CASSQDLRDDEKLFF. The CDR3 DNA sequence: TGCGCCAGCAGCCAAGATCTCAGGGACGATGAAAAACTGTTTTTT.

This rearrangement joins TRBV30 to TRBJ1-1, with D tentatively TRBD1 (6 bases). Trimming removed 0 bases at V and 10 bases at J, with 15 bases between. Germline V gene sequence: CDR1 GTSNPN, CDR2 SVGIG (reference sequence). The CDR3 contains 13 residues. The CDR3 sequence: CAWSVQGSQRAFF. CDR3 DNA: TGTGCCTGGAGTGTCCAGGGGTCTCAAAGAGCTTTCTTT.

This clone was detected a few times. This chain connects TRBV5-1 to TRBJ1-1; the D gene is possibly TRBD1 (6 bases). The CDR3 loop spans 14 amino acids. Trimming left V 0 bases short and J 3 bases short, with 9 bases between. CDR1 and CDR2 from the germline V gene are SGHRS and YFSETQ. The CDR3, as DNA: TGCGCCAGCAGCTTGGCCGCAGGGGACACTGAAGCTTTCTTT. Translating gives CASSLAAGDTEAFF.

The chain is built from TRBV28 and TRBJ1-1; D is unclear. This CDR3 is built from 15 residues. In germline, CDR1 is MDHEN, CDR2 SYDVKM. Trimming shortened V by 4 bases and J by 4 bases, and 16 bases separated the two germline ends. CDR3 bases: TGTGCCAGCAGTTCATTCCGCGCCCTGGGCACTGAAGCTTTCTTT. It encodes CASSSFRALGTEAFF.

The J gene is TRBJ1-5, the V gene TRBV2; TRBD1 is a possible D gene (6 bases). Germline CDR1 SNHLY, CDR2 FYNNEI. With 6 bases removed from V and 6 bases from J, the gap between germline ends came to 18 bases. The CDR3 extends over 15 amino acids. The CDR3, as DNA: TGTGCCAGCAGAGAGGGGTGGACAGTAGGTCAGCCCCAGCATTTT. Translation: CASREGWTVGQPQHF.